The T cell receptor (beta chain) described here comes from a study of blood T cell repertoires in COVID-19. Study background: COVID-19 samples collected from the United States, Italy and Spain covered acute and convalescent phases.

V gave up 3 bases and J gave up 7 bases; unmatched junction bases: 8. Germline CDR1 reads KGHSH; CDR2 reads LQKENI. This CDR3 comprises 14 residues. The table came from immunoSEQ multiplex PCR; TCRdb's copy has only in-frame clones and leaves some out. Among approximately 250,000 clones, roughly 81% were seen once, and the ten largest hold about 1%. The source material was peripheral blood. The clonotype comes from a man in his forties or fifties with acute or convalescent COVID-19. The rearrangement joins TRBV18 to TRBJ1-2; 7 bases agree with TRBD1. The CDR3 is CASSPSPGQVGYTF. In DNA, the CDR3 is TGTGCCAGCTCACCTTCCCCCGGACAGGTTGGCTACACCTTC.